The 18 T cell receptor beta chains presented below share a single source sample, sequenced in a study of OX40 agonist ivuxolimab in advanced cancers. Library construction relied on the immunoSEQ multiplex PCR assay. TCRdb limited this immuneACCESS table to in-frame rearrangements with V and J called. A share of clones is missing; checked studies link under half to unresolved V genes, and the rest is unexplained. The sample table records roughly 42,000 clones; around 90% of these occur just once. Clones ranked in the top ten supply nearly 15% of the sample. Source: CD4+ or CD8+ T cells sorted from blood, taken in a trial of the OX40 agonist ivuxolimab. All receptors come from an adult with an advanced solid tumor such as melanoma, head and neck, liver or kidney cancer.

V usage is TRBV19 and J usage is TRBJ1-4, with D unresolved. Germline V gene data show CDR1 as LNHDA and CDR2 as SQIVND (reference sequence). Trimming took off 10 bases at V and 5 bases at J, with 11 bases between the two ends. The CDR3 is 12 amino acids. The CDR3 here is CATNSGNEKLFF. The CDR3 DNA reads TGTGCCACCAACAGCGGGAATGAAAAACTGTTTTTT.

This clone was detected once. The gene calls are TRBV9 and TRBJ2-2, with TRBD2 matching over 13 bases. With 3 bases clipped from V and 3 bases from J, the junction kept 5 bases outside the gene matches. Germline lookup yields CDR1 SGDLS and CDR2 YYNGEE. This CDR3 contains 17 residues. CDR3 region: CASSALAGGPDTGELFF. The CDR3 bases are TGTGCCAGCAGCGCACTAGCGGGAGGGCCCGACACCGGGGAGCTGTTTTTT.

The gene calls are TRBV5-4 and TRBJ2-1; TRBD2 matches at 8 bases. The CDR3 length is 14 residues. J lost 6 bases, V lost 3 bases, and 5 bases had no gene match. CDR1 is SGHNT, CDR2 YYREEE, per germline (reference sequence). The CDR3 sequence: CASSWGLGGNEQFF. As DNA, the CDR3 is TGTGCCAGCAGCTGGGGACTAGGAGGCAATGAGCAGTTCTTC.

V and J are TRBV9 and TRBJ1-3, with 8 bases fitting TRBD1. Losses at the gene ends were 4 bases for V and 2 bases for J; bases not matched to a gene: 5. Germline V lookup: CDR1 SGDLS, CDR2 YYNGEE. CDR3 length: 15 amino acids. The CDR3 DNA reads TGTGCCAGCAGCCTAGGGACAGGTGCTGGAAACACCATATATTTT. Translating gives CASSLGTGAGNTIYF. Supplemented by reference TRBV9 and TRBJ1-3, the full variable domain reads DSGVTQTPKHLITATGQRVTLRCSPRSGDLSVYWYQQSLDQGLQFLIQYYNGEERAKGNILERFSAQQFPDLHSELNLSSLELGDSALYFCASSLGTGAGNTIYFGEGSWLTVV.

The gene calls are TRBV4-1 and TRBJ2-5; 11 nucleotides line up with TRBD2. Trimming took 6 bases from V and 2 from J; bases not matched to a gene: 11. Germline-derived CDR1 and CDR2 are MGHRA and YSYEKL. This CDR3 is 17 amino acids long. The CDR3 nucleotides read TGCGCCAGCAGTCAAACTTCACTAGCGGGAGATCAAGAGACCCAGTACTTC. Its protein is CASSQTSLAGDQETQYF.

The table lists this clone with a count of one. The gene calls are TRBV25-1 and TRBJ2-5; D is possibly TRBD1 or TRBD2 (5 bases each). Germline CDR1 and CDR2: MGHDK and SYGVNS. Trimming left V 0 bases short and J 2 bases short, with 16 bases between. The length of the CDR3 is 17 residues. The CDR3: CASSEYIERAGQETQYF. In DNA form, the CDR3 reads TGTGCCAGCAGTGAATATATAGAGAGGGCAGGGCAAGAGACCCAGTACTTC.

The rearrangement joins TRBV5-1 to TRBJ1-1; D remains ambiguous. Deletions cut 0 bases from V and 2 bases from J, with 5 bases between. In germline, CDR1 is SGHRS, CDR2 YFSETQ. The CDR3 loop spans 13 amino acids. The CDR3 loop is CASSLAVNTEAFF. The CDR3 nucleotides read TGCGCCAGCAGCTTGGCCGTTAACACTGAAGCTTTCTTT.

The chain uses TRBV19 and TRBJ2-6; D is possibly TRBD2 (6 bases). V was trimmed by 8 bases and J by 1 base, leaving 15 bases between them. The CDR3 loop spans 16 amino acids. The germline gives CDR1 LNHDA, CDR2 SQIVND (reference sequence). The CDR3 sequence is CASGQGLVSGANVLTF. DNA of the CDR3: TGTGCCAGTGGCCAGGGACTTGTATCTGGGGCCAACGTCCTGACTTTC.

This clone was recorded once. The rearrangement joins TRBV29-1 to TRBJ1-1; a weak D match, TRBD1 (6 bases). This CDR3 has 13 residues. The V gene's germline CDR1 is SQVTM and CDR2 ANQGSEA. V lost 7 bases and J lost 5, with 17 bases in between. CDR3 in amino acids: CSAAGGGITEAFF. The CDR3 nucleotides are TGCAGCGCCGCGGGAGGGGGTATTACTGAAGCTTTCTTT.

V is TRBV6-5 and J is TRBJ2-5; 11 bases align to TRBD2. CDR3 length equals 15 residues. V lost 6 bases, J lost 4 bases, and 7 bases stayed unmatched. Looked up from germline, CDR1 is MNHEY and CDR2 is SVGAGI. CDR3 nucleotide sequence: TGTGCCAGCAGCCCACTAGCGGGAGTCAGAGAGACCCAGTACTTC. This encodes CASSPLAGVRETQYF.

In the case of this clone: The sample has other DNA sequences that encode this CDR3 too. The V gene is TRBV9, the J gene TRBJ2-7; 7 bases map to TRBD2. CDR1 is SGDLS, CDR2 YYNGEE, per germline. The length of the CDR3 is 14 residues. V was clipped by 0 bases and J by 0 bases; unmatched bases: 0. This CDR3 reads CASSVGGSSYEQYF. Written as DNA, the CDR3 is TGTGCCAGCAGCGTAGGCGGGAGCTCCTACGAGCAGTACTTC.

This chain uses TRBV28 with TRBJ2-7; possibly TRBD1 for D (6 bases). Germline assignment: CDR1 MDHEN and CDR2 SYDVKM. This CDR3 is built from 13 residues. V lost 3 bases and J 2 bases, leaving 8 bases between the germline ends. CDR3 loop: CASSFGGPYEQYF. CDR3 sequence (DNA): TGTGCCAGCAGTTTTGGGGGCCCCTACGAGCAGTACTTC.

The chain links TRBV7-2 to TRBJ2-1; a possible D gene is TRBD2 (5 bases). The CDR3 contains 12 residues. The V and J ends lost 10 bases and 4 bases respectively, with 11 bases between them. Germline lookup yields CDR1 SGHTA and CDR2 FQGNSA. The CDR3 DNA sequence: TGTGCCACCACACTAGGTTACAATGAGCAGTTCTTC. As protein: CATTLGYNEQFF.

The chain combines TRBV30 with TRBJ2-1, with D perhaps being TRBD1 or TRBD2 (5 bases each). The CDR3 consists of 13 residues. With 2 bases removed from V and 4 bases from J, the gap between germline ends came to 9 bases. Germline V gene lookup returns CDR1 GTSNPN and CDR2 SVGIG (reference sequence). CDR3 sequence: CAWSRDGYNEQFF. Written as DNA, the CDR3 is TGTGCCTGGAGTCGGGACGGATACAATGAGCAGTTCTTC.

V is TRBV7-8 and J is TRBJ1-1, with 7 positions matching TRBD1. The V gene end was trimmed by 4 bases and the J gene end by 1 base; junction bases not matched to a gene: 6. The CDR3 is 15 amino acids. CDR1 and CDR2 from the germline V gene are SGHVS and FQNEAQ. The DNA of the CDR3 is TGTGCCAGCAGCTCGTACCCAGGGGGGAACACTGAAGCTTTCTTT. Translating it yields CASSSYPGGNTEAFF. The full variable domain, rest sourced from reference TRBV7-8 and TRBJ1-1, is GAGVSQSPRYKVAKRGQDVALRCDPISGHVSLFWYQQALGQGPEFLTYFQNEAQLDKSGLPSDRFFAERPEGSVSTLKIQRTQQEDSAVYLCASSSYPGGNTEAFFGQGTRLTVV.

This chain connects TRBV6-5 to TRBJ2-1; D may be TRBD1 or TRBD2 (5 bases each). Trimming shortened V by 5 bases and J by 15 bases, and 14 bases separated the two germline ends. The CDR3 is 11 residues long. Germline V lookup: CDR1 MNHEY, CDR2 SVGAGI. In DNA form, the CDR3 reads TGTGCCAGCAGTGGAGGACAAAAGGTGTTCTTC. Its translation: CASSGGQKVFF.

With regard to this clone: At one boundary the junction diverges from the germline segment, which might be a read error. V is TRBV10-3 and J is TRBJ2-1, with D perhaps TRBD2 (6 bases). CDR1 is ENHRY, CDR2 SYGVKD, per germline. The CDR3 has 15 amino acids. CDR3 nucleotides: TGTGCCATCAGTGAGTCAACGGACCTCCTGACTGGGGGGATCTTC. Translation gives CAISESTDLLTGGIF.

The table lists this clone with a few counts. The rearrangement links TRBV19 to TRBJ1-1, with D unresolved. The V end was cut by 3 bases, the J end by 1 base, with 6 bases between. CDR1 and CDR2 from the germline V gene are LNHDA and SQIVND (reference sequence). The CDR3 length is 13 residues. The CDR3 spells CASSMQTNTEAFF. Written as DNA, the CDR3 is TGTGCCAGTAGTATGCAAACGAACACTGAAGCTTTCTTT.